This TCR beta chain derives from a study of shared clonotypes between healthy human individuals (TCRdb year 2020). Concerning the study at large: The cohort included three men and a couple of women between 18 and 49 years of age. For each donor, CD4 naive and CD4 memory were each run on three plates, CD8 naive on two plates, and CD8 memory on one plate. To estimate repertoire size and how much clonotypes are shared between individuals, the study performed deep sequencing of blood TCR repertoires from roughly five healthy adults. Libraries were prepared and TCR repertoires were sequenced by different laboratories using diverse techniques, in order to increase sequencing depth and limit assay-specific biases. Per donor, leukapheresis produced somewhere between about 0.94 and 9.5 billion PBMCs.

The paper as a whole reports these results and caveats: Across four donors, 4.5% to 6.5% of naive CD4, roughly 3.5% of naive CD8, approximately 2.5% of memory CD4, and 0.4% of memory CD8 clonotypes were shared. Pairwise subsampling indicated that sequencing depth was expected to affect the degree of clonotype sharing among donors. Because the study included only a small number of donors, the genetic and exposure-history diversity represented was limited. Incomplete sequencing was indicated by rarefaction of sorted-subset datasets, despite the large sequencing depth. Clonotypes shared by all four sorted-subset donors showed higher generation probabilities than non-shared clonotypes. Sampling was restricted to blood, and TCR repertoires in tissue are likely to differ from TCR repertoires in blood. Estimated clonotype richness was generally larger for naive than for memory subsets.

CD8 naive samples were obtained by positive selection for CCR7 among CD45RO-negative cells, yielding a CD45RA+CCR7+ population from which TemRA cells were excluded. Donors were healthy HIV-negative adults with no recently reported acute infections or vaccinations. Only Caucasian adults living in Nashville, Tennessee, USA were represented among the donors. Blood was collected by leukapheresis, and PBMCs were isolated by Ficoll-Histopaque density gradient centrifugation and then cryopreserved in liquid nitrogen vapor phase. Purity and quantity of every magnetically sorted T cell population were checked by analytical flow cytometry. Each sorted fraction had its genomic DNA isolated and then quantified by UV absorbance on a Nanodrop 2000c. TCR CDR3 regions were amplified from genomic DNA by multiplex PCR using the deep immunoSEQ assay. Genomic DNA extracted from each cell subset was distributed evenly over all wells of several immunoSEQ 96-well plates, and each plate served as one replicate. For sorted subsets, about 0.2 ug genomic DNA, equal to about 30,000 T cell genomes, was loaded into each replicate PCR. Purified libraries were measured with a Qubit 3.0 fluorometer, size-checked on a Bioanalyzer 2100, and measured again with the KAPA Library Quantification kit. Each immunoSEQ 96-well plate was sequenced on its own single-read 150-cycle Illumina NextSeq 550 flow cell. Per the original workflow: The immunoSEQ output contained only junctional sequences without quality scores, so filtering could not match that applied to full-length reads. To assign V/J genes and CDR3, sequences were annotated using PyIR, a Python wrapper for IgBLAST v1.9, with IMGT germline references. Reads with weak V/J assignments (E-value above 1e-6), missing CDR3, stop codons, out-of-frame junctions, or ambiguous translated residues were removed. V3J clonotypes were defined as sequences sharing an identical inferred V gene, J gene, and CDR3 amino acid sequence. To compute the percentage overlap between repertoires, the number of shared unique clonotypes was divided by the size of the smaller repertoire. RTK rarefaction, the Chao1 estimator, and Recon v2.1 estimates of unobserved clonotypes were used to assess repertoire richness. Generation probabilities for all TCRbeta clonotypes obtained by the gDNA method from a handful of donors were computed using OLGA. What TCRdb holds here is the immuneACCESS table cut down to in-frame rearrangements. Part of the clones is not present; checked against another copy, under half of the missing clones reflect an unresolved V gene, and the others are unexplained. The V and J calls and clone size are taken from that table; D and trimming were inferred from the DNA. The sample table holds millions of clones, of which approximately 94% were seen once. Under 2% of the sample is held by the ten biggest clonotypes.

This clone was observed a single time. There is no known antigen for this receptor. No per-base quality is available; no much larger clone lies one base away. The CDR3 spans 15 residues, from the cysteine through the phenylalanine. The entry retains the CDR3 DNA only, 45 bases that are in frame from base 1. The germline V gene sets CDR1 to SGHRS and CDR2 to YFSETQ. V gives up 3 bases and J gives up 1 base, and the segment between their germline ends measures 13 bases. The source material was naive CD8+ T cells from PBMCs. Explained via the paper, the cell subset or site label denotes: CD45RA+CCR7+. The chain is made from TRBV5-1 and TRBJ2-5, with TRBD1 perhaps the D gene, on 5 matching bases. The TCR comes from a man aged 18-30 years in good health. Some clones in this sample may be carry-over from other donors' samples. CDR3 reads: CASSSPQGSQETQYF. The nucleotides are TGCGCCAGCAGCTCACCCCAGGGCAGCCAAGAGACCCAGTACTTC.